The 24 T cell receptor beta chains listed next were all sequenced from one sample in a study of T-cell reconstitution after alpha-beta-depleted transplantation in children. Unique molecular identifiers were incorporated into the prepared TCRbeta library. One entry per CDR3 protein, called by TCRdb with MiXCR from the PCR reads. Of some 600,000 distinct CDR3 sequences listed, 10% to 15% are singletons. The specimen was PBMCs, mostly from graft donor cells, collected 360 days after TCRalphabeta/CD19-depleted stem cell transplant. These TCRs come from a male patient younger than 18 who had a stem cell transplant for acute myeloid leukemia, so the T cells may come from the graft donor.

This clonotype was seen at least ten times. The chain recombines TRBV12-3 or TRBV12-4 with TRBJ2-1; tentatively, D is TRBD1 (6 bases). This CDR3 has 11 residues. V lost 3 bases and J 10 bases, leaving 7 bases between the germline ends. The CDR3 loop reads CASSFDREQFF. The CDR3 coding sequence is TGTGCCAGCAGTTTCGACAGGGAGCAGTTCTTC.

This clonotype was recorded at least ten times. The rearrangement links TRBV29-1 to TRBJ2-7; D is unresolved. Trimming took off 4 bases at V and 3 bases at J, with 16 bases between the two ends. The CDR3 spans 14 residues. Germline V gene sequence: CDR1 SQVTM, CDR2 ANQGSEA. CDR3 loop: CSVVSPKGNYEQYF. CDR3 DNA sequence: TGCAGCGTTGTATCCCCGAAGGGAAACTACGAGCAGTACTTC.

This clonotype was detected a few times. The J gene is TRBJ2-1, the V gene TRBV7-9, with D maybe TRBD1 (7 bases). V lost 11 bases and J 0 bases, leaving 17 bases between the germline ends. The CDR3 runs to 15 residues. CDR1 SEHNR and CDR2 FQNEAQ come from the germline V gene (reference sequence). The CDR3 DNA is TGTGCCCTCCGCAGGGGGAGGAACTCCTACAATGAGCAGTTCTTC. Amino acid sequence: CALRRGRNSYNEQFF.

V gene TRBV7-9 combines with J gene TRBJ2-1, with 14 bases matching TRBD2. The CDR3 runs 17 residues. Germline V gene sequence: CDR1 SEHNR, CDR2 FQNEAQ (reference sequence). The ends lost 1 base at V and 4 bases at J; junction bases unmatched: 3. The chain's CDR3 is CASSLGLAGGAYNEQFF. The CDR3 coding sequence is TGTGCCAGCAGCTTAGGACTAGCGGGAGGGGCGTACAATGAGCAGTTCTTC.

This clonotype was picked up one time. This rearrangement joins TRBV25-1 to TRBJ1-2; D remains ambiguous. V shed 2 bases and J shed 2 bases, with 6 bases lying between them. Germline CDR1 MGHDK, CDR2 SYGVNS. The CDR3 spans 13 residues. The CDR3 sequence: CASSETQNYGYTF. In DNA, the CDR3 is TGTGCCAGCAGTGAAACCCAGAACTATGGCTACACCTTC.

V usage is TRBV20-1 and J usage is TRBJ2-5; possibly TRBD2 for D (8 bases). The ends were cut back, 6 bases at V and 6 bases at J, with 20 bases in the middle. Germline V gene sequence: CDR1 DFQATT, CDR2 SNEGSKA (reference sequence). This CDR3 has 14 amino acids. The CDR3 coding sequence is TGCAGTGCCCACCGGGAGGGGGCGTGGAAGACCCAGTACTTC. It is translated as CSAHREGAWKTQYF.

This clonotype was seen a few times. The chain combines TRBV10-3 with TRBJ2-3, with 10 bases that match TRBD2. Germline CDR1 reads ENHRY; CDR2 reads SYGVKD. The CDR3 length is 15 residues. Trimming took 6 bases from V and 0 from J; bases not matched to a gene: 3. CDR3 residues: CAIRTGLASTDTQYF. The CDR3 coding sequence is TGTGCCATCAGGACGGGACTAGCGAGCACAGATACGCAGTATTTT.

This clonotype appeared a few times. The V and J genes are TRBV12-3 or TRBV12-4 and TRBJ1-5, with 11 bases fitting TRBD1. This CDR3 has 17 residues. J was trimmed by 0 bases and V by 4 bases; bases with no gene match: 5. CDR3 sequence: CASSSGQGANSNQPQHF. The DNA of the CDR3 is TGTGCCAGCAGTTCCGGACAGGGGGCGAATAGCAATCAGCCCCAGCATTTT.

Points on this clonotype: One end of the junction varies from germline; a read error may be responsible. The chain carries TRBV7-7 and TRBJ2-7; 8 nucleotides agree with TRBD2. The CDR3 runs 18 residues. From germline, CDR1 is SSHAT and CDR2 FNYEAQ (reference sequence). CDR3 coding DNA: TGTGCTAGCAGCTTATCGAAACCAGCGGGAGAAAAACCCTACGAGCAGTACTTC. Its protein is CASSLSKPAGEKPYEQYF.

The V call is TRBV29-1, the J call TRBJ2-2; tentatively, D is TRBD1 or TRBD2 (5 bases each). Per germline, CDR1 SQVTM and CDR2 ANQGSEA. With 5 bases removed from V and 0 bases from J, the gap between germline ends came to 19 bases. The CDR3 contains 17 residues. Written as DNA, the CDR3 is TGCAGCGTTTTACCGGGACCAATGTCCGCGAACACCGGGGAGCTGTTTTTT. Protein sequence: CSVLPGPMSANTGELFF.

The V and J genes are TRBV18 and TRBJ2-7; 8 nucleotides align to TRBD2. The CDR3 spans 15 residues. CDR1 and CDR2 (germline): KGHSH, LQKENI. V dropped 3 bases and J dropped 3; count of bases not matched to a gene: 7. CDR3 amino acids: CASSPSTGGIYEQYF. The CDR3 bases are TGTGCCAGCTCACCTTCGACGGGAGGGATCTACGAGCAGTACTTC.

The V gene is TRBV10-3, the J gene TRBJ2-7; the match to TRBD2 covers 8 bases. Germline CDR1 reads ENHRY; CDR2 reads SYGVKD. Trimming at V came to 3 bases and at J to 3 bases, leaving 10 bases not matched to a gene. This CDR3 has 16 residues. The CDR3 nucleotides read TGTGCCATCAGTGATCTCGTTAGCGGGGAAGGCTACGAGCAGTACTTC. Residues: CAISDLVSGEGYEQYF.

This clonotype was found a few times. V usage is TRBV30 and J usage is TRBJ2-5; no reliable D call. V shed 0 bases and J shed 1 base, with 15 bases lying between them. Germline V gene lookup returns CDR1 GTSNPN and CDR2 SVGIG (reference sequence). This CDR3 region has 16 residues. The CDR3 loop is CAWSVWGPGVQETQYF. DNA for the CDR3: TGTGCCTGGAGTGTTTGGGGTCCCGGAGTCCAAGAGACCCAGTACTTC.

This clonotype has just a few counts. The J gene is TRBJ2-3, the V gene TRBV7-3; 8 bases match TRBD2. The CDR3 sequence is 16 residues long. The V gene's germline CDR1 is SGHTA and CDR2 FQGTGA. Unmatched junction bases numbered 5, after V lost 2 bases and J lost 1 base. The CDR3 nucleotides read TGTGCCAGCAGCTTAGAACATAGCGGGGGCACAGATACGCAGTATTTT. Encoded protein: CASSLEHSGGTDTQYF.

This clonotype was detected only a few times. The CDR3, as DNA: TGTGCCAGCAGTTTAAATGGGGGACAGGGGAACATTCAGTACTTC. It is translated as CASSLNGGQGNIQYF. This chain joins TRBV12-3 or TRBV12-4 and TRBJ2-4; TRBD1 aligns across 10 bases. V lost 2 bases to trimming and J lost 7 bases; unmatched junction nucleotides: 5. This CDR3 is 15 amino acids long.

This chain connects TRBV29-1 to TRBJ2-2, with TRBD1 identical over 11 bases. This CDR3 is 17 amino acids long. Losses at the gene ends were 4 bases for V and 5 bases for J; bases not matched to a gene: 12. Per germline, CDR1 SQVTM and CDR2 ANQGSEA. The CDR3 is CSVGVGTGGVGTGELFF. The CDR3, as DNA: TGCAGCGTTGGTGTTGGGACAGGGGGAGTGGGGACCGGGGAGCTGTTTTTT.

The chain recombines TRBV30 with TRBJ2-2, with D unclear. CDR3 length equals 12 residues. The V and J ends lost 0 bases and 4 bases respectively, with 3 bases between them. Germline V CDR1 and CDR2: GTSNPN, SVGIG (reference sequence). The CDR3 region has the DNA TGTGCCTGGAGTGTCACCACCGGGGAGCTGTTTTTT. Protein: CAWSVTTGELFF.

This clonotype was detected many times. The chain employs TRBV7-9 and TRBJ2-3; a possible D gene is TRBD2 (6 bases). The germline V gene has CDR1 SEHNR and CDR2 FQNEAQ (reference sequence). The CDR3 runs to 15 residues. Trimming removed 7 bases at V and 0 bases at J, with 14 bases between. This CDR3 is CASIIVADSTDTQYF. The CDR3, as DNA: TGTGCCAGCATTATTGTAGCGGATAGCACAGATACGCAGTATTTT. Full variable domain (rest looked up from reference TRBV7-9 and TRBJ2-3): DTGVSQNPRHKITKRGQNVTFRCDPISEHNRLYWYRQTLGQGPEFLTYFQNEAQLEKSRLLSDRFSAERPKGSFSTLEIQRTEQGDSAMYLCASIIVADSTDTQYFGPGTRLTVL.

This clonotype has just one count. The rearrangement joins TRBV7-9 to TRBJ2-7, with unresolved D. The CDR3 runs to 14 residues. Germline assignment: CDR1 SEHNR and CDR2 FQNEAQ (reference sequence). V was trimmed by 5 bases and J by 2 bases, leaving 13 bases between them. CDR3 sequence reads: CASSPVAGAYEQYF. The CDR3 coding sequence is TGTGCCAGCAGCCCGGTGGCTGGCGCCTACGAGCAGTACTTC. The variable domain in full, completed from reference TRBV7-9 and TRBJ2-7, reads DTGVSQNPRHKITKRGQNVTFRCDPISEHNRLYWYRQTLGQGPEFLTYFQNEAQLEKSRLLSDRFSAERPKGSFSTLEIQRTEQGDSAMYLCASSPVAGAYEQYFGPGTRLTVT.

This clonotype showed up just a few times. This rearrangement joins TRBV5-6 to TRBJ2-5, with D tentatively TRBD2 (6 bases). The ends were cut back, 8 bases at V and 2 bases at J, with 10 bases in the middle. Germline assignment: CDR1 SGHDT and CDR2 YYEEEE. This CDR3 has 12 residues. CDR3 protein: CASLGGQETQYF. CDR3 DNA: TGTGCCAGTCTGGGGGGTCAAGAGACCCAGTACTTC.

This clonotype was counted between two and nine times. The chain joins TRBV27 to TRBJ2-4, with D possibly being TRBD1 (6 bases). V shed 0 bases and J shed 1 base, with 22 bases lying between them. Germline CDR1 MNHEY, CDR2 SMNVEV (reference sequence). CDR3 length: 20 residues. CDR3 DNA: TGTGCCAGCAGTTTATCGTGGGCAGGGGTAAGCAAGGCGGCCAAAAACATTCAGTACTTC. Its translation is CASSLSWAGVSKAAKNIQYF.

This clonotype was detected only a few times. Written as DNA, the CDR3 is TGCAGCGTTGGGGGGGGGGCAAGCACAGATACGCAGTATTTT. It specifies CSVGGGASTDTQYF. This chain links TRBV29-1 with TRBJ2-3, with D perhaps TRBD2 (7 bases). The CDR3 covers 14 residues. Germline V gives CDR1 SQVTM, CDR2 ANQGSEA. Trimming shortened V by 4 bases and J by 0 bases, and 11 bases separated the two germline ends.

This chain connects TRBV20-1 to TRBJ2-1, with unresolved D. Germline V gene lookup returns CDR1 DFQATT and CDR2 SNEGSKA (reference sequence). The CDR3 spans 15 residues. V lost 7 bases, J lost 3 bases, and 19 bases lay in between. In DNA, the CDR3 is TGCAGTGGGGCCCAATCTAGGGCCCTCTACAATGAGCAGTTCTTC. Its protein product is CSGAQSRALYNEQFF.

This clonotype was seen a handful of times. The rearrangement joins TRBV20-1 to TRBJ2-1; 13 nucleotides align to TRBD2. Trimming took 5 bases from V and 6 from J; bases not matched to a gene: 7. The CDR3 sequence is 15 residues long. Germline V gene lookup returns CDR1 DFQATT and CDR2 SNEGSKA (reference sequence). In DNA form, the CDR3 reads TGCAGTGCTGACCAGACTAGCGGGAGGAGCAATGAGCAGTTCTTC. It specifies CSADQTSGRSNEQFF.